One sample yielded the 20 T cell receptor beta chains listed below, sequenced in a study of post-analysis software for immune sequencing data. Points from the study as a whole: Patients showed TRBV5-6, TRBV5-1 and TRBV20-1 among five TRBV segments more frequent than in controls.

Prepared libraries of TCR beta cDNA carried unique molecular identifiers. MiXCR, applied by TCRdb to the PCR reads, yields one record per CDR3 protein. The data show around 770,000 distinct CDR3 sequences, with around 46% seen just once and 4.9% held by the top ten. Antigens of these TCRs are unknown. Sequenced material: blood. These receptors were collected from a girl aged 5-17 years with multiple sclerosis.

This chain connects TRBV12-3 or TRBV12-4 to TRBJ2-5, with D possibly being TRBD1 (6 bases). V lost 3 bases, J lost 7 bases, and 18 bases lay in between. There are 15 residues in the CDR3. The CDR3 DNA follows: TGTGCCAGCAGTTTCTCCCGACAGGAATGGGGGACCCAGTACTTC. Encoded protein: CASSFSRQEWGTQYF.

The gene calls are TRBV30 and TRBJ2-4, with D hard to call. Trimming cost V 7 bases and J 0 bases, with 19 bases left between them. The germline gives CDR1 GTSNPN, CDR2 SVGIG (reference sequence). This CDR3 comprises 16 residues. The CDR3, as DNA: TGTGCCTTAGCCCTGGGTCACCTACTAGCCAAAAACATTCAGTACTTC. Residues: CALALGHLLAKNIQYF. Variable domain in full (rest from reference TRBV30 and TRBJ2-4): SQTIHQWPATLVQPVGSPLSLECTVEGTSNPNLYWYRQAAGRGLQLLFYSVGIGQISSEVPQNLSASRPQDRQFILSSKKLLLSDSGFYLCALALGHLLAKNIQYFGAGTRLSVL.

In DNA form, the CDR3 reads TGTGCCAGCAGGAAATCGGGCGATTCACCCCTCCACTTT. Translating gives CASRKSGDSPLHF. This chain links TRBV12-3 or TRBV12-4 with TRBJ1-6; D uncertain. There are 13 residues in the CDR3. Between the trimmed V and J ends, which lost 6 bases and 8 bases, there was a span of 11 bases.

This clonotype was picked up a small number of times. The chain links TRBV20-1 to TRBJ2-4, with a weak D call TRBD1 (6 bases). The assigned J gene may be wrong: the sequence end matches TRBJ2-7 better. CDR3 length: 12 residues. Germline lookup yields CDR1 DFQATT and CDR2 SNEGSKA (reference sequence). The chain's CDR3 is CSARGNRAEQYF. CDR3 DNA sequence: TGCAGTGCTAGAGGAAACAGGGCCGAGCAGTACTTC.

The rearrangement uses TRBV7-9 and TRBJ2-4; no clear D. The CDR3 extends over 16 amino acids. Trimming removed 4 bases from V and 6 bases from J, with 19 bases in between. Looked up from germline, CDR1 is SEHNR and CDR2 is FQNEAQ (reference sequence). The CDR3 here is CASSSYEKRSGNIQYF. Written as DNA, the CDR3 is TGTGCCAGCAGCTCCTATGAGAAAAGGTCGGGAAACATTCAGTACTTC.

The rearrangement joins TRBV15 to TRBJ2-2, with 12 bases lining up with TRBD2. CDR1 and CDR2 (germline): LNHNV, YYDKDF (reference sequence). V trimming: 1 base; J trimming: 5 bases; junction bases outside the gene matches: 2. The CDR3 sequence is 16 residues long. CDR3 in DNA: TGTGCCACCAGCAGAGGACTAGCGGGAGTGACCGGGGAGCTGTTTTTT. Protein sequence: CATSRGLAGVTGELFF.

This clonotype was seen only a few times. The CDR3 DNA reads as TGCAGCGTTGATCGGGACAGGGGGTTCGATGAGCAGTTCTTC. Translation gives CSVDRDRGFDEQFF. The chain joins TRBV29-1 to TRBJ2-1, with 11 bases that match TRBD1. The length of the CDR3 is 14 residues. Germline V gene data show CDR1 as SQVTM and CDR2 as ANQGSEA. J gave up 8 bases and V 3 bases, and 6 bases lay outside the gene matches.

The CDR3 region is CAGVSIAGLYNEQFF. The CDR3 DNA reads as TGTGCCGGTGTTTCCATAGCGGGTCTCTACAATGAGCAGTTCTTC. The chain is built from TRBV7-9 and TRBJ2-1, with 7 bases lining up with TRBD2. There are 15 residues in the CDR3. Germline V gives CDR1 SEHNR, CDR2 FQNEAQ (reference sequence). With 11 bases clipped from V and 3 bases from J, the junction kept 13 bases outside the gene matches.

The chain carries TRBV28 and TRBJ2-7, with a tentative D call TRBD1 (6 bases). The CDR3 loop spans 12 amino acids. Germline V gives CDR1 MDHEN, CDR2 SYDVKM. Trimming pared 7 bases from V and 6 bases from J, leaving 13 bases between. The CDR3 region has the DNA TGTGCCAGCAAAACAGGGTCCGCCGAGCAGTACTTC. Its translation is CASKTGSAEQYF.

This clonotype was seen only a few times. The rearrangement joins TRBV7-2 to TRBJ2-5; D might be TRBD2 (6 bases). Between the trimmed V and J ends, which lost 0 bases and 2 bases, there was a span of 10 bases. Germline CDR1 reads SGHTA; CDR2 reads FQGNSA. This CDR3 has 15 residues. The CDR3, as DNA: TGTGCCAGCAGCTTAGCGGTCGGACTACAAGAGACCCAGTACTTC. It encodes CASSLAVGLQETQYF.

The chain has TRBV7-9 and TRBJ1-5; D remains unclear. Trimming pared 5 bases from V and 4 bases from J, leaving 12 bases between. CDR1 SEHNR and CDR2 FQNEAQ come from the germline V gene (reference sequence). This CDR3 is 14 amino acids long. The CDR3, as DNA: TGTGCCAGCAGCCCAATCATAGAAAATCAGCCCCAGCATTTT. Encoded protein: CASSPIIENQPQHF.

The chain recombines TRBV5-1 with TRBJ2-5, with 12 bases that match TRBD2. V trimming: 1 base; J trimming: 11 bases; junction bases outside the gene matches: 6. The CDR3 has 14 amino acids. Germline V gene lookup returns CDR1 SGHRS and CDR2 YFSETQ. CDR3: CASSLRTSGNEQYF. CDR3 DNA sequence: TGCGCCAGCAGCTTGAGGACTAGCGGGAATGAGCAGTACTTC.

The chain joins TRBV20-1 to TRBJ1-5; 7 bases map to TRBD1. Germline CDR1 and CDR2: DFQATT and SNEGSKA (reference sequence). This CDR3 has 14 residues. Trimming took 3 bases from V and 0 from J; bases not matched to a gene: 2. CDR3 DNA sequence: TGCAGTGCTAGGACAGGGTATAGCAATCAGCCCCAGCATTTT. It codes for CSARTGYSNQPQHF.

This sequence joins TRBV29-1 and TRBJ1-2, with D uncertain. CDR1 and CDR2 (germline): SQVTM, ANQGSEA. Trimming stripped 0 bases from V and 6 bases from J, with 14 bases between. This CDR3 has 14 residues. CDR3 DNA sequence: TGCAGCGTTGAAGATCTAGGAGTTAGGGATGGCTACACCTTC. Its translation: CSVEDLGVRDGYTF. Supplemented by reference TRBV29-1 and TRBJ1-2, the full variable domain reads SAVISQKPSRDICQRGTSLTIQCQVDSQVTMMFWYRQQPGQSLTLIATANQGSEATYESGFVIDKFPISRPNLTFSTLTVSNMSPEDSSIYLCSVEDLGVRDGYTFGSGTRLTVV.

This clonotype was counted a few times. The rearrangement links TRBV20-1 to TRBJ2-3; maybe TRBD2 (6 bases). V lost 1 base and J 11 bases, leaving 19 bases between the germline ends. The CDR3 loop spans 14 amino acids. Per the germline V gene, CDR1 is DFQATT and CDR2 is SNEGSKA (reference sequence). CDR3 nucleotides: TGCAGTGCTAGAGTCTCGGGGCGGGGAGCTCTGCAGTATTTT. Its protein product is CSARVSGRGALQYF.

The chain recombines TRBV12-3 or TRBV12-4 with TRBJ2-1; D is ambiguous. Trimming took 1 base from V and 5 from J, leaving 9 bases between them. This CDR3 is built from 14 residues. CDR3 DNA: TGTGCCAGCAGTTTAGGTCAGGATAACAATGAGCAGTTCTTC. Amino acid sequence: CASSLGQDNNEQFF.

DNA for the CDR3: TGTGCCATCAGTGAATCCGGGACTAGCGGAGCAAATGAGCAGTTCTTC. This encodes CAISESGTSGANEQFF. This chain links TRBV10-3 with TRBJ2-1; 11 nucleotides line up with TRBD2. CDR3 length: 16 residues. With 3 bases clipped from V and 7 bases from J, the junction kept 8 bases outside the gene matches. Germline values: CDR1 ENHRY, CDR2 SYGVKD.

This rearrangement joins TRBV28 to TRBJ2-5; D is unclear. Germline CDR1 is MDHEN and CDR2 is SYDVKM. Between the trimmed V and J ends, which lost 6 bases and 5 bases, there was a span of 7 bases. This CDR3 is 11 amino acids long. The CDR3: CASRKWETQYF. As DNA, the CDR3 is TGTGCCAGCAGGAAATGGGAGACCCAGTACTTC.

J is TRBJ2-7 and V is TRBV27, with TRBD1 as a possible D gene (5 bases). Germline V CDR1 and CDR2: MNHEY, SMNVEV (reference sequence). The V and J ends lost 5 bases and 1 base respectively, with 18 bases between them. The CDR3 length is 16 residues. CDR3 region: CASSLSPDILSYEQYF. CDR3 DNA: TGTGCCAGCAGTCTGTCCCCGGACATCCTTTCCTACGAGCAGTACTTC.

This rearrangement joins TRBV5-1 to TRBJ2-2; D is possibly TRBD2 (6 bases). V was shortened by 3 bases and J by 0 bases, with 9 bases between the two germline ends. This CDR3 has 15 residues. In germline, CDR1 is SGHRS, CDR2 YFSETQ. DNA of the CDR3: TGCGCCAGCAGCTCCAGACTAGCGAACACCGGGGAGCTGTTTTTT. This encodes CASSSRLANTGELFF. The full variable domain, in which reference TRBV5-1 and TRBJ2-2 provide the parts outside the CDR3, is KAGVTQTPRYLIKTRGQQVTLSCSPISGHRSVSWYQQTPGQGLQFLFEYFSETQRNKGNFPGRFSGRQFSNSRSEMNVSTLELGDSALYLCASSSRLANTGELFFGEGSRLTVL.